Following are 10 T cell receptor beta chains from one sample sequenced in a study of T-cell memory formation after mild COVID-19. TCRdb re-called the 5' RACE reads through MiXCR, storing one row per CDR3 protein. Of 390,000 or so distinct CDR3 sequences listed, 15% to 20% are singletons. The sequencing input was PBMCs or a T cell subset sorted from them (not recorded which). The receptors come from a man aged 18 to 30 who had mild COVID-19 (a few samples of this study predate the infection). Cell type and time point are not known.

The V and J genes are TRBV5-1 and TRBJ2-1, with D perhaps matching TRBD2 (5 bases). Per germline, CDR1 SGHRS and CDR2 YFSETQ. The V end was cut by 0 bases, the J end by 1 base, with 11 bases between. This CDR3 comprises 16 residues. CDR3 residues: CASSLGASQSYNEQFF. CDR3 coding DNA: TGCGCCAGCAGCTTGGGGGCTAGCCAATCCTACAATGAGCAGTTCTTC. The full variable domain, completed using reference TRBV5-1 and TRBJ2-1, is KAGVTQTPRYLIKTRGQQVTLSCSPISGHRSVSWYQQTPGQGLQFLFEYFSETQRNKGNFPGRFSGRQFSNSRSEMNVSTLELGDSALYLCASSLGASQSYNEQFFGPGTRLTVL.

The chain joins TRBV4-1 to TRBJ2-3; D not certain. Trimming shortened V by 3 bases and J by 4 bases, and 17 bases separated the two germline ends. This CDR3 is 16 amino acids long. Germline V gene lookup returns CDR1 MGHRA and CDR2 YSYEKL. CDR3 in DNA: TGCGCCAGCAGCCAGCAGGATCAAAACCCCCCAGATACGCAGTATTTT. Its translation: CASSQQDQNPPDTQYF.

The V and J genes are TRBV20-1 and TRBJ2-7, with no clear D. V lost 5 bases and J lost 4, with 12 bases in between. The length of the CDR3 is 12 residues. Germline CDR1 and CDR2: DFQATT and SNEGSKA (reference sequence). The CDR3 coding sequence is TGCAGTGCTGCACTTGTCGGTTACGAGCAGTACTTC. It is translated as CSAALVGYEQYF.

The chain joins TRBV10-3 to TRBJ2-3; D may correspond to TRBD1 or TRBD2 (5 bases each). Per germline, CDR1 ENHRY and CDR2 SYGVKD. The CDR3 extends over 13 amino acids. Trimming cost V 10 bases and J 0 bases, with 11 bases left between them. The CDR3 nucleotides are TGTGCCACCAAGGGACCTAGCACAGATACGCAGTATTTT. Its translation: CATKGPSTDTQYF.

This clonotype was picked up a small number of times. This chain joins TRBV23-1 and TRBJ1-2; D is uncertain. TRBV23-1 is treated as an ORF (open reading frame) with a function not yet certain. Trimming removed 3 bases from V and 5 bases from J, with 13 bases in between. CDR3 length: 14 amino acids. The CDR3 coding sequence is TGCGCCAGCAGTCAGCTCCCCGTCCGATATGGCTACACCTTC. Translating it yields CASSQLPVRYGYTF.

This clonotype was detected only a few times. V and J are TRBV7-2 and TRBJ1-2; D is perhaps TRBD1 (6 bases). V lost 4 bases and J 5 bases, leaving 17 bases between the germline ends. CDR3 size: 15 residues. Per germline, CDR1 SGHTA and CDR2 FQGNSA. The CDR3 bases are TGTGCCAGCAGCTACCGGGGGGGGCCGGCATATGGCTACACCTTC. Translation gives CASSYRGGPAYGYTF.

The chain links TRBV15 to TRBJ2-7; 9 bases map to TRBD1. CDR3 length equals 13 residues. Germline trimming cut 4 bases from V and 5 bases from J; bases unmatched to any gene: 3. CDR1 is LNHNV, CDR2 YYDKDF, per germline (reference sequence). This CDR3 is CATSIGTGNEQYV. The CDR3, as DNA: TGTGCCACCAGCATCGGGACAGGGAACGAGCAGTACGTC.

This clonotype appeared a few times. The V gene is TRBV3-1, the J gene TRBJ2-7, with a possible D match to TRBD2 (5 bases). Looked up from germline, CDR1 is LGHDT and CDR2 is YNNKEL (reference sequence). The CDR3 is 15 amino acids. V shed 8 bases and J shed 2 bases, with 19 bases lying between them. This CDR3 reads CASCGMTGVTYEQYF. The CDR3 DNA follows: TGTGCCAGCTGCGGAATGACCGGGGTCACCTACGAGCAGTACTTC.

This clonotype was counted at least ten times. The chain is built from TRBV7-2 and TRBJ1-2; D possibly corresponds to TRBD1 (5 bases). The V gene lost 1 base and the J gene lost 7 bases, with 13 bases spanning the gap. Germline V CDR1 and CDR2: SGHTA, FQGNSA. This CDR3 contains 14 residues. The CDR3: CASSLVTWGGGYTF. CDR3 bases: TGTGCCAGCAGCTTAGTCACCTGGGGGGGTGGCTACACCTTC.

The rearrangement links TRBV7-2 to TRBJ2-1; no clear D gene. The V end lost 7 bases, the J end lost 4 bases, and 17 bases lay between the germline ends. Germline-derived CDR1 and CDR2 are SGHTA and FQGNSA. The CDR3 covers 15 residues. The CDR3 spells CASNSEAVDYNEQFF. DNA of the CDR3: TGTGCCAGCAACTCCGAGGCGGTAGATTACAATGAGCAGTTCTTC. The full variable domain, its missing parts supplied by reference TRBV7-2 and TRBJ2-1, is GAGVSQSPSNKVTEKGKDVELRCDPISGHTALYWYRQSLGQGLEFLIYFQGNSAPDKSGLPSDRFSAERTGGSVSTLTIQRTQQEDSAVYLCASNSEAVDYNEQFFGPGTRLTVL.